In this sample, the clone carrying this TCR beta chain turned up many times. Its antigen is not identified. The data originate from a study of T-cell memory formation after mild COVID-19. Looking at the study overall: TCR clusters mostly belonged to single donors. Notes on the study in general: There was a balanced CD4/CD8 profile in clones contracting day 15 to 85, and later expanders leaned CD4+.

Constant-segment-primed 5'RACE gave TCR alpha and TCR beta cDNA libraries with sample barcodes and UMIs. TCRdb processed the 5' RACE reads anew with MiXCR; each CDR3 protein has one entry. Of about 30,000 distinct CDR3 sequences listed, around 12% were seen once; the top ten hold 13% to 15%. The CDR3 loop spans 13 amino acids. The germline V gene has CDR1 KGHSH and CDR2 LQKENI. J gave up 6 bases and V 8 bases, and 8 bases lay outside the gene matches. This clonotype originated in an adult woman who had mild COVID-19 (a few samples of this study predate the infection). Cell type and time point are not known. Sample: PBMCs or a T cell subset sorted from them (not recorded which). The chain is built from TRBV18 and TRBJ1-1, with 8 nucleotides matching TRBD1. The CDR3 DNA is TGTGCCAGCCATGTAACAGGGGGGGCTGAAGCTTTCTTT. Translating gives CASHVTGGAEAFF.